This record looks at one T cell receptor (beta chain) sequence and its context. With random hexamers, reverse transcription was performed on roughly 0.5 to 1 ug of RNA. Via MiXCR, TCRdb re-called the immunoSEQ multiplex PCR reads, giving one row per CDR3 protein. This table holds under 150,000 distinct CDR3 sequences, 90% to 95% found once. This record belongs to a study of CD8 T cells in Susac syndrome. The junction had 10 bases not matched to a gene; V was cut back by 3 bases and J by 6 bases. The CDR3 contains 16 residues. Germline CDR1 MDHEN, CDR2 SYDVKM. This sequence originates from a human donor in good health. This chain joins TRBV28 and TRBJ2-1; 8 positions match TRBD2. Sequenced sample: CD8+ T cells from PBMCs. The CDR3 loop reads CASSFPPREGLNEQFF. The DNA of the CDR3 is TGTGCCAGCAGTTTTCCCCCCCGGGAGGGCCTCAATGAGCAGTTCTTC.